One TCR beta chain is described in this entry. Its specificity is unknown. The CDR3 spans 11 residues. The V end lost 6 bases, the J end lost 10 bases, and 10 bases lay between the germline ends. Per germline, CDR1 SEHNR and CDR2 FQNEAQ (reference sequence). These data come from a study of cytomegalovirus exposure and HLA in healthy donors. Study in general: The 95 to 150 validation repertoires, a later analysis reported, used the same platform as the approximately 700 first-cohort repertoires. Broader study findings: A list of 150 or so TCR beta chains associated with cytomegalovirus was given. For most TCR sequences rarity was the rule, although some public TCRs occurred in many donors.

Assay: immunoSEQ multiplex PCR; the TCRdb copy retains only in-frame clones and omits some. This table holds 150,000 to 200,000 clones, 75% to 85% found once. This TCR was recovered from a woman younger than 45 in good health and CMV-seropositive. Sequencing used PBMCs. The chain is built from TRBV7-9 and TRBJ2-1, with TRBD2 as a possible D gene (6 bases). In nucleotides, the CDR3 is TGTGCCAGCAGGCGGGGCTTGGAGCAGTTCTTC. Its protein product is CASRRGLEQFF.